This T cell receptor beta chain was captured in a study of blood T cells in healthy people across ages. Study-level points and caveats: Long-lived and aged donors differed, with more naive CD4+ cells and higher diversity in the long-lived.

A second PCR of 7 to 11 cycles used a sample-barcoded 5' primer and a J-beta primer mix. TCRdb recomputed calls from the 5' RACE reads with MiXCR, one row per CDR3 protein. The sample records fewer than 950,000 distinct CDR3 sequences, under 40% being singletons. On this clonotype: The antigen is unknown.

This receptor was identified in a young man in good health. Sequenced material: blood.

CDR3 amino acids: CASPDPGQGEAFF. The CDR3 region has the DNA TGTGCCAGCCCAGATCCGGGCCAGGGTGAAGCTTTCTTT. This rearrangement joins TRBV12-3 or TRBV12-4 to TRBJ1-1, with D possibly being TRBD1 (5 bases). Trimming left V 8 bases short and J 7 bases short, with 17 bases between. The CDR3 consists of 13 residues.